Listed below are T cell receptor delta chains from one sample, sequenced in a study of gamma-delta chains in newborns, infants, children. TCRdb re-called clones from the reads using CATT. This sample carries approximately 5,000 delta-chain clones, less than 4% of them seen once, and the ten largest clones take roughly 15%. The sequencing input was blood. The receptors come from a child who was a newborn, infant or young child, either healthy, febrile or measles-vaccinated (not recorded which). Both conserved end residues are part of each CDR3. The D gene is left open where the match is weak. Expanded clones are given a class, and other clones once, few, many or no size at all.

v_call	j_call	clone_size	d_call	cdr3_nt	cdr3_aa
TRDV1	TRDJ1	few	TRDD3	TGTGCTCTTGGGGCTGACGGGGCCTACTTTTCGTACTGGGGGACATACACCGATAAACTCATCTTT	CALGADGAYFSYWGTYTDKLIF
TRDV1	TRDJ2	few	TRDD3	TGTGCTCTTGGGGAACTTCTCCCAGTCTGGGGGATTCGAGCTTTGACAGCACAACTCTTCTTT	CALGELLPVWGIRALTAQLFF
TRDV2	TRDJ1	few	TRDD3	TGTGCCTGTGACGTACTGGGGGATACTGACACCGATAAACTCATCTTT	CACDVLGDTDTDKLIF
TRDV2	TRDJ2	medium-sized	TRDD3	TGTGCCTGTGACACCGTGGGGGATATGACAGCACAACTCTTCTTT	CACDTVGDMTAQLFF
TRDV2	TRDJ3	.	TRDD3	TGTGCCTGTGACACCGGGATACGTAGCTCCTGGGACACCCGACAGATGTTTTTC	CACDTGIRSSWDTRQMFF
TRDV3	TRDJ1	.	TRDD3	TGTGCCTTTCCGCCCATACTGGGGGATATCGGTCGGACCGATAAACTCATCTTT	CAFPPILGDIGRTDKLIF
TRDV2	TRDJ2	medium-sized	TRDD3	TGTGCCTGTGACACCGTGGGGGAGACAGCACAACTCTTCTTT	CACDTVGETAQLFF
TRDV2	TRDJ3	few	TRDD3	TGTGCCTGTGACACCGCGGGGGGATCCAGCTCCTGGGACACCCGACAGATGTTTTTC	CACDTAGGSSSWDTRQMFF
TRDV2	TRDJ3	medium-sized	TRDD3	TGTGCCTGTGACACCGTGGGGGAATCCTCCTGGGACACCCGACAGATGTTTTTC	CACDTVGESSWDTRQMFF
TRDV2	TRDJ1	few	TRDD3	TGTGCCTGTGACGCAGTTCAAGAGAGGGGGATACGGCATACCGATAAACTCATCTTT	CACDAVQERGIRHTDKLIF
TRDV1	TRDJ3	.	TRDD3	TGTGCTCTTGGGTTACTGGGGGATACCTTCTCCTGGGACACCCGACAGATGTTTTTC	CALGLLGDTFSWDTRQMFF
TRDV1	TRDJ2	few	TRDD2	TGTGCTCTTGGGGATCGCGGCCTTCCTTCGGTGACAGCACAACTCTTCTTT	CALGDRGLPSVTAQLFF
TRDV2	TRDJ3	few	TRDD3	TGTGCCTGTGACAATACTGGGGGATACGCTAGCTCCTGGGACACCCGACAGATGTTTTTC	CACDNTGGYASSWDTRQMFF
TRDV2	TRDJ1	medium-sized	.	TGTGCCTGTGACACCTGGGACACCGATAAACTCATCTTT	CACDTWDTDKLIF
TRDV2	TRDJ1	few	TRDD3	TGTGCCTGTGACGTACTGGGGGATACCTACACCGATAAACTCATCTTT	CACDVLGDTYTDKLIF
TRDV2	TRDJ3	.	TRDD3	TGTGCCTGTGACACCGAAAGGGATACGCGGGACACCCGACAGATGTTTTTC	CACDTERDTRDTRQMFF
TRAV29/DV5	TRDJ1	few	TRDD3	TGTGCAGCAAGCGAACTGGGGGATACGTTACCCGATAAACTCATCTTT	CAASELGDTLPDKLIF
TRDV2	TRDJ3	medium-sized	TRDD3	TGTGCCTGTGACACCGGGGGATACCGGTCCTGGGACACCCGACAGATGTTTTTC	CACDTGGYRSWDTRQMFF
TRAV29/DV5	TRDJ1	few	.	TGTGCAGCAAGGATAGTTTCCAGCCGTAAAACAGGGGGGACCGATAAACTCATCTTT	CAARIVSSRKTGGTDKLIF
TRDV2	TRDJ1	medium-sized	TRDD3	TGTGCCTGTGACGTACTGGGGGATACTCTTACCGATAAACTCATCTTT	CACDVLGDTLTDKLIF
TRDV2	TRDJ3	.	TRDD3	TGTGCCTGCGACACTGGGGGATACCGCAGCTCCTGGGACACCCGACAGATGTTTTTC	CACDTGGYRSSWDTRQMFF
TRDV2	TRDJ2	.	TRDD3	TGTGCCTGCGACGTACTGGGGGGCCTGGGAGCACAACTCTTCTTT	CACDVLGGLGAQLFF
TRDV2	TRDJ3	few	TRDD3	TGTGCCTGTGACACCGTACTGGGGGATAACACCTGGGACACCCGACAGATGTTTTTC	CACDTVLGDNTWDTRQMFF
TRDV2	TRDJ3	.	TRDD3	TGTGCCTGTGACACCGTACTGGGGGATCCAAGCTCCTGGGACACCCGACAGATGTTTTTC	CACDTVLGDPSSWDTRQMFF